The 4 T cell receptor beta chains presented below share a single source sample, sequenced in a study of technical replicates of blood from a few donors. Some clones are missing from TCRdb's copy, which holds only in-frame ones; the method was immunoSEQ multiplex PCR. Seen here are approximately 81,000 clones, 95% observed once, and the top ten hold about 0.37%. Source material: T cells isolated from PBMCs. The source is a human donor in good health.

This chain connects TRBV6-5 to TRBJ1-4; D may be TRBD1 (6 bases). Germline V lookup: CDR1 MNHEY, CDR2 SVGAGI. The CDR3 spans 14 residues. V was pared by 2 bases and J by 7 bases, with 11 bases between. CDR3 residues: CASSYVQGAEKLFF. DNA for the CDR3: TGTGCCAGCAGTTACGTACAGGGCGCTGAAAAACTGTTTTTT.

The chain employs TRBV19 and TRBJ1-5, with TRBD1 matching 9 bases. Germline V lookup: CDR1 LNHDA, CDR2 SQIVND (reference sequence). CDR3 length equals 14 residues. As DNA, the CDR3 is TGTGCTTCAAAGGGACAGGGTTACAATCAGCCCCAGCATTTT. It encodes CASKGQGYNQPQHF.

The chain has TRBV7-9 and TRBJ2-7; the match to TRBD2 covers 12 bases. Germline CDR1 SEHNR, CDR2 FQNEAQ (reference sequence). CDR3 length: 16 amino acids. V gave up 6 bases and J gave up 5 bases; unmatched junction bases: 11. CDR3 protein: CASSSLTSGRFHEQYF. In nucleotides, the CDR3 is TGTGCCAGCAGTTCCTTAACTAGCGGGAGGTTCCACGAGCAGTACTTC.

This chain links TRBV9 with TRBJ1-1; 9 bases are shared with TRBD1. The CDR3 sequence is 14 residues long. In germline, CDR1 is SGDLS, CDR2 YYNGEE. V trimming: 4 bases; J trimming: 5 bases; junction bases outside the gene matches: 6. The CDR3 loop is CASSLKTGGTEAFF. In nucleotides, the CDR3 is TGTGCCAGCAGCCTCAAGACAGGGGGTACTGAAGCTTTCTTT.